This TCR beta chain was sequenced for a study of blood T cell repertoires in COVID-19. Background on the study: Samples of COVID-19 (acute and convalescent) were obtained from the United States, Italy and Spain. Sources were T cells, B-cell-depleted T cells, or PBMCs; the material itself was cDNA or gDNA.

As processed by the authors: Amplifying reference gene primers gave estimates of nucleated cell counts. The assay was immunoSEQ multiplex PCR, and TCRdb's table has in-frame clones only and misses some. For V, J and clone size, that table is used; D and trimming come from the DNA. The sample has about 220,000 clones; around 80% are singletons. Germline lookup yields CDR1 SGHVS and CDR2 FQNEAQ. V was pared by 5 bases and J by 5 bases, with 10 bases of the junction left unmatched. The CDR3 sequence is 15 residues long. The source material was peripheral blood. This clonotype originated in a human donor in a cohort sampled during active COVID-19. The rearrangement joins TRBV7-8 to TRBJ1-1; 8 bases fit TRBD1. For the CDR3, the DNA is TGTGCCAGCAGCCGAAATGGACAGGGAAGGACTGAAGCTTTCTTT. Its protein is CASSRNGQGRTEAFF.